Below, one TCR beta chain is given with its context. What it recognizes is unknown. A much larger clone lies a single base off, so this may be a read error. Then a second PCR, running roughly 7 to 11 cycles, was carried out with a sample-barcoded 5' primer and a J-beta primer mix. MiXCR, applied by TCRdb to the 5' RACE reads, yields one record per CDR3 protein. The sample holds 870,000 or so distinct CDR3 sequences, around 30% seen once. These data originate in a study of blood T cells in healthy people across ages. The germline V gene encodes CDR1 SEHNR and CDR2 FQNEAQ (reference sequence). J was trimmed by 1 base and V by 8 bases; bases with no gene match: 6. This CDR3 spans 16 amino acids. Study results and caveats: Diversity estimated from one million T cells was considered an underestimate. Naive T cell percentage strongly correlated with TCR beta diversity.

Healthy Caucasian individuals from Russia aged about 6 to 90 served as donors. Samples each yielded at least 5 micrograms of total RNA. The sample was blood. The sequence derives from a woman of 80 years or more in good health. This chain links TRBV7-9 with TRBJ2-3; TRBD2 aligns across 13 bases. In DNA form, the CDR3 reads TGTGCCAGCGGCCAGGGACTAGCGGGGCGCACAGATACGCAGTATTTT. It codes for CASGQGLAGRTDTQYF.